The 23 T cell receptor beta chains in this list originate from one sample, sequenced in a study of blood T cell repertoires in COVID-19. Method: immunoSEQ multiplex PCR; TCRdb's copy keeps in-frame clones and lacks some. The repertoire holds tens of thousands of clones, with roughly 76% as singletons. Sequenced input: peripheral blood. The origin of the receptors is a woman between 65 and 79 years old with acute or convalescent COVID-19.

This clone was recorded only once. This chain uses TRBV24-1 with TRBJ2-1; TRBD1 matches 7 bases. The CDR3 runs 16 residues. Germline-derived CDR1 and CDR2 are KGHDR and SFDVKD. J was trimmed by 7 bases and V by 4 bases; bases with no gene match: 12. The CDR3 sequence: CATSEKTGVISNEQFF. CDR3 in DNA: TGTGCCACCAGTGAGAAAACAGGGGTTATTAGTAATGAGCAGTTCTTC.

The chain uses TRBV27 and TRBJ2-7; 13 nucleotides line up with TRBD2. J was trimmed by 7 bases and V by 3 bases; bases with no gene match: 6. The germline CDR1 and CDR2 sequences are MNHEY and SMNVEV (reference sequence). The CDR3 totals 15 residues. This chain's CDR3 is CASSFGTSGTVEQYF. For the CDR3, the DNA is TGTGCCAGCAGTTTCGGGACTAGCGGGACAGTTGAGCAGTACTTC.

The V and J genes are TRBV28 and TRBJ1-5; perhaps TRBD1 as D (5 bases). The CDR3 is 16 residues long. V gave up 5 bases and J gave up 4 bases, with 18 bases separating them. The germline V gene encodes CDR1 MDHEN and CDR2 SYDVKM. CDR3 DNA sequence: TGTGCCAGCAGTCCCCCACGCCCGGGGGTTAATCAGCCCCAGCATTTT. This codes for CASSPPRPGVNQPQHF.

The rearrangement joins TRBV5-4 to TRBJ2-7, with TRBD2 matching 10 bases. With V trimmed by 2 bases and J by 0 bases, 2 bases remained unmatched. The CDR3 is 15 residues long. The germline CDR1 and CDR2 sequences are SGHNT and YYREEE (reference sequence). The CDR3 sequence: CASSFGTSVSYEQYF. The CDR3 DNA follows: TGTGCCAGCAGCTTTGGGACTAGCGTCTCCTACGAGCAGTACTTC.

V gene TRBV7-3 combines with J gene TRBJ2-1; 11 bases agree with TRBD2. The junction had 12 bases not matched to a gene; V was cut back by 4 bases and J by 10 bases. The CDR3 loop spans 16 amino acids. CDR1 and CDR2 (germline): SGHTA, FQGTGA. The chain's CDR3 is CASSSDYTSGRREQFF. As DNA, the CDR3 is TGTGCCAGCAGCTCCGACTATACTAGCGGGAGACGGGAGCAGTTCTTC.

The CDR3: CATSRGDRVSYEQYF. DNA for the CDR3: TGTGCCACCAGCAGAGGGGACAGGGTGTCCTACGAGCAGTACTTC. The chain employs TRBV15 and TRBJ2-7, with 9 bases aligning to TRBD1. The CDR3 runs 15 residues. The V gene's germline CDR1 is LNHNV and CDR2 YYDKDF (reference sequence). With V trimmed by 1 base and J by 1 base, 2 bases remained unmatched.

The chain couples TRBV2 to TRBJ1-5, with D possibly matching TRBD1 (6 bases). Germline CDR1 and CDR2: SNHLY and FYNNEI. CDR3 size: 17 residues. The V and J ends lost 2 bases and 4 bases respectively, with 18 bases between them. Written as DNA, the CDR3 is TGTGCCAGCAGTGAACCTTTCCTCGGACAGACAAATCAGCCCCAGCATTTT. It codes for CASSEPFLGQTNQPQHF. Looking up the rest from reference TRBV2 and TRBJ1-5 gives the full variable domain: EPEVTQTPSHQVTQMGQEVILRCVPISNHLYFYWYRQILGQKVEFLVSFYNNEISEKSEIFDDQFSVERPDGSNFTLKIRSTKLEDSAMYFCASSEPFLGQTNQPQHFGDGTRLSIL.

The J gene is TRBJ2-1, the V gene TRBV6-5; 11 bases fit TRBD1. There are 15 residues in the CDR3. The junction had 0 bases not matched to a gene; V was cut back by 0 bases and J by 5 bases. Germline lookup yields CDR1 MNHEY and CDR2 SVGAGI. The CDR3 loop is CASSYSDRGHNEQFF. The CDR3 bases are TGTGCCAGCAGTTACTCGGACAGGGGGCACAATGAGCAGTTCTTC.

The chain combines TRBV2 with TRBJ2-5; 7 bases map to TRBD1. The CDR3 runs 16 residues. Germline V lookup: CDR1 SNHLY, CDR2 FYNNEI. With V trimmed by 7 bases and J by 5 bases, 16 bases remained unmatched. This CDR3 reads CASIRDGQARQETQYF. The CDR3 DNA follows: TGTGCCAGCATCCGGGACGGACAGGCCAGGCAGGAGACCCAGTACTTC.

The chain has TRBV6-6 and TRBJ1-1, with no clear D. Germline values: CDR1 MNHNY, CDR2 SVGAGI (reference sequence). This CDR3 is built from 12 residues. The V gene lost 8 bases and the J gene lost 1 base, with 8 bases spanning the gap. CDR3 residues: CASSPGNTEAFF. DNA for the CDR3: TGTGCCAGCTCCCCGGGGAACACTGAAGCTTTCTTT.

The CDR3 is CASSHPTGGGYTF. The CDR3 DNA follows: TGCGCCAGCAGCCACCCGACAGGGGGTGGCTACACCTTC. The rearrangement uses TRBV4-1 and TRBJ1-2, with 9 nucleotides matching TRBD1. This CDR3 has 13 amino acids. The V segment lost 3 bases and the J segment 7 bases; nucleotides outside the gene matches: 3. Germline CDR1 MGHRA, CDR2 YSYEKL.

J is TRBJ2-3 and V is TRBV24-1, with 9 nucleotides matching TRBD1. CDR3 length: 13 amino acids. From germline, CDR1 is KGHDR and CDR2 SFDVKD. J gave up 5 bases and V 8 bases, and 4 bases lay outside the gene matches. CDR3 residues: CATKQGAVDTQYF. The CDR3 bases are TGTGCCACCAAACAGGGGGCTGTAGATACGCAGTATTTT.

The gene calls are TRBV27 and TRBJ2-5, with D possibly being TRBD2 (6 bases). Trimming pared 6 bases from V and 2 bases from J, leaving 16 bases between. This CDR3 is 15 amino acids long. Germline V gene data show CDR1 as MNHEY and CDR2 as SMNVEV (reference sequence). The chain's CDR3 is CASRKGTFTQETQYF. CDR3 nucleotides: TGTGCCAGCAGAAAAGGGACTTTTACTCAAGAGACCCAGTACTTC.

The chain combines TRBV28 with TRBJ1-6; 7 bases agree with TRBD1. Germline V gives CDR1 MDHEN, CDR2 SYDVKM. Losses at the gene ends were 10 bases for V and 8 bases for J; bases not matched to a gene: 8. The CDR3 is made up of 13 amino acids. The CDR3 bases are TGTGCCACAGACCCCACAGGGGATTCACCCCTCCACTTT. It translates to CATDPTGDSPLHF.

This rearrangement joins TRBV3-1 (or the pseudogene TRBV3-2) to TRBJ2-1; 7 bases match TRBD2. V dropped 1 base and J dropped 3; count of bases not matched to a gene: 9. This CDR3 contains 17 residues. Germline CDR1 is LGHDT and CDR2 is YNNKEL (reference sequence). The CDR3: CASSQGSRRGSYNEQFF. The CDR3 region has the DNA TGTGCCAGCAGCCAAGGATCGAGGCGGGGGAGCTACAATGAGCAGTTCTTC.

The gene calls are TRBV28 and TRBJ2-2, with D possibly TRBD1 on 5 matching bases. V was pared by 3 bases and J by 3 bases, with 11 bases between. The CDR3 loop spans 15 amino acids. CDR1 and CDR2 (germline): MDHEN, SYDVKM. CDR3 protein: CASSFGAADTGELFF. DNA for the CDR3: TGTGCCAGCAGTTTTGGGGCTGCGGACACCGGGGAGCTGTTTTTT.

This chain joins TRBV19 and TRBJ1-5; no clear D. V lost 4 bases to trimming and J lost 0 bases, with 10 bases between them. This CDR3 has 15 amino acids. Germline V gene sequence: CDR1 LNHDA, CDR2 SQIVND (reference sequence). This chain's CDR3 is CASSSFGHSNQPQHF. In DNA form, the CDR3 reads TGTGCCAGTAGTAGTTTTGGCCATAGCAATCAGCCCCAGCATTTT.

The genes are TRBV6-5 and TRBJ2-7; 10 bases fit TRBD1. The CDR3 is 15 amino acids. V lost 2 bases, J lost 3 bases, and 4 bases stayed unmatched. CDR1 and CDR2 (germline): MNHEY, SVGAGI. The CDR3 bases are TGTGCCAGCAGTTACGCCGGGACAGGGGACTACGAGCAGTACTTC. Translated: CASSYAGTGDYEQYF.

This chain uses TRBV28 with TRBJ1-1; 9 bases line up with TRBD1. CDR1 and CDR2 from the germline V gene are MDHEN and SYDVKM. CDR3 length: 14 amino acids. Trimming cost V 7 bases and J 5 bases; bases outside gene matches: 8. The DNA for the CDR3 is TGTGCCAGCAAAACAGGGGGCCGGAGGACTGAAGCTTTCTTT. Its protein product is CASKTGGRRTEAFF.

The chain couples TRBV18 to TRBJ2-7; the D gene is possibly TRBD1 (5 bases). This CDR3 spans 14 amino acids. Trimming took 1 base from V and 3 from J, leaving 10 bases between them. The germline CDR1 and CDR2 sequences are KGHSH and LQKENI. The CDR3 DNA sequence: TGTGCCAGCTCACCACAGCGACAGAACTACGAGCAGTACTTC. It specifies CASSPQRQNYEQYF.

The gene calls are TRBV24-1 and TRBJ1-5; D is possibly TRBD1 (6 bases). This CDR3 contains 13 residues. Per germline, CDR1 KGHDR and CDR2 SFDVKD. V lost 11 bases and J lost 5, with 15 bases in between. The CDR3 reads CAINPGDDQPQHF. In DNA, the CDR3 is TGTGCCATAAATCCAGGGGATGATCAGCCCCAGCATTTT.

This sequence joins TRBV7-2 and TRBJ2-7; 7 bases map to TRBD1. From germline, CDR1 is SGHTA and CDR2 FQGNSA. The CDR3 covers 16 residues. The V gene end was trimmed by 4 bases and the J gene end by 4 bases; junction bases not matched to a gene: 13. In DNA, the CDR3 is TGTGCCAGCAGCTATCCCCTGGACAGGAACTCTTACGAGCAGTACTTC. This gives the protein CASSYPLDRNSYEQYF.

The V and J genes are TRBV2 and TRBJ2-1, with 8 bases that match TRBD1. CDR1 and CDR2 (germline): SNHLY, FYNNEI. The CDR3 spans 15 residues. V trimming: 5 bases; J trimming: 8 bases; junction bases outside the gene matches: 11. As DNA, the CDR3 is TGTGCCAGCAGTCCCTGGACAGGGTTTGTCGATGAGCAGTTCTTC. Its protein is CASSPWTGFVDEQFF.